The T cell receptor beta chain under discussion was sequenced for a study of blood T cell repertoires in COVID-19. Study-level background: The study drew acute and convalescent COVID-19 samples from the United States, Italy and Spain. In each case, the material was cDNA or gDNA derived from T cells, B-cell-depleted T cells, or PBMCs.

Enrollment of patients from Seattle took place during active infection, with longitudinal follow-up. In germline, CDR1 is SGHRS, CDR2 YFSETQ. Trimming removed 2 bases from V and 5 bases from J; junction bases left unmatched: 12. The CDR3 totals 16 residues. Per the authors' pipeline: How many nucleated cells were present was estimated from reference gene primer amplification. Sequencing was performed with immunoSEQ multiplex PCR; in TCRdb, only in-frame clones are kept and a portion is missing. Clone size and the V and J calls come from that table; the DNA yielded D and trimming. The sample consists of 96,000 or so clones, 80% to 90% of them appearing once.

The material sequenced was peripheral blood. V gene TRBV5-1 combines with J gene TRBJ1-2; TRBD1 matches 7 bases. This TCR came from a human donor with COVID-19, enrolled during active disease. The donor label of this sample is uncertain. The CDR3 DNA is TGCGCCAGCAGCTTAGGACTTGACAGGGTTCTATATGGCTACACCTTC. This gives the protein CASSLGLDRVLYGYTF. The whole variable domain, remainder taken from reference TRBV5-1 and TRBJ1-2, is KAGVTQTPRYLIKTRGQQVTLSCSPISGHRSVSWYQQTPGQGLQFLFEYFSETQRNKGNFPGRFSGRQFSNSRSEMNVSTLELGDSALYLCASSLGLDRVLYGYTFGSGTRLTVV.